This T cell receptor beta chain was documented in a study of blood T cell repertoires in COVID-19 (dated by TCRdb to about 2020). The study in broad terms: The collaborator samples originated in the United States, Italy and Spain and spanned the acute and convalescent phases of COVID-19. The material from the prospective study consisted of cDNA or gDNA derived from T cells, B-cell-depleted T cells, or PBMCs. Subjects who had been exposed to COVID-19, were actively infected with it, or had recovered from it provided the deeply sampled blood TCRbeta repertoires that made up the dataset. The repertoires were released in a freely available public database intended as a resource for research on the immune response to SARS-CoV-2. Samples were obtained from the ongoing ImmuneRACE study (first 160 participants) and from some 1,200 subjects provided by 6 global collaborators. Nearly every sample came with metadata listing a de-identified subject ID, COVID-19 status, age in years and sex. Where available, HLA class I and class II types were obtained from metadata supplied by the sample provider rather than from assay-based typing. General study outcomes and caveats: Clinical and demographic metadata were provided uncurated, with the amount varying by source and participant.

CDR1 and CDR2, per the germline V gene (reference sequence), are SEHNR and FQNEAQ. Trimming removed 5 bases from V and 4 bases from J, leaving 18 bases between the germline ends. The CDR3 holds 15 amino acids from the cysteine to the phenylalanine. Kept here is only the CDR3 DNA, which spans 45 bases and is read in frame from base 1. TCRbeta CDR3 regions were amplified from genomic DNA using the immunoSEQ Assay, a bias-controlled multiplex PCR. As for how the authors treated the data: The number of nucleated cells in each sample was estimated by amplification of reference gene primers within the assay. To quantify the absolute abundance of each unique TCRbeta CDR3 rearrangement, sequence reads were collapsed and filtered. For each sample, productive Simpson clonality was calculated as the square root of Simpson's diversity index across productive rearrangements. Here the immuneACCESS table is served through TCRdb, limited to in-frame sequences with V and J called. Missing clones are a known gap in these copies; in checked studies unresolved V genes cover under half, and the rest lacks a known reason. The DNA was the basis for D and trimming; V, J and clone size are from that table. The sample includes over 200,000 clones, with approximately 90% observed a single time. Together, the top ten hold under 10% of the sample.

A remark on this clone: The antigen it binds to is not known. Base qualities are not provided; no much larger clone lies one nucleotide away.

Participants in the prospective study were enrolled through a virtual design, were aged about 18 to 90 years, and lived in 24 United States geographic areas. Cohort assignment in the prospective study relied on participant-reported clinical history from a screening survey and a study questionnaire. ImmuneRACE Cohort 3 recovered participants were defined by two consecutive negative NP/OP PCR tests, healthcare professional clearance, or symptom resolution. Each participant in the prospective study had whole blood, serum and a nasopharyngeal or oropharyngeal swab collected by mobile phlebotomists. Over an approximately 2-month period, participants in the prospective study had the option of providing additional blood draws and questionnaires. Before DNA extraction, prospective study blood samples were shipped either frozen or at room temperature.

This sequence originates from a man aged 35 to 55 who had recovered from COVID-19. In this chain, TRBV7-9 is recombined with TRBJ2-7; 5 matching bases give a weak D call of TRBD2. The sequenced sample was PBMCs or T cells enriched from blood (not recorded which). The CDR3 here reads CASSPPHGDSYEQYF. The nucleotide sequence is given as TGTGCCAGCAGCCCCCCCCACGGGGATTCTTACGAGCAGTACTTC.